One and the same sample provided the 30 T cell receptor beta chains below, sequenced in a study of blood T cell repertoires in COVID-19. Clones were sequenced by immunoSEQ multiplex PCR, and TCRdb holds only the in-frame ones, with some missing. This table has some 700,000 clones, over 80% appearing once. Sequenced sample: peripheral blood. Receptors were obtained from a woman between 18 and 30 years old with acute or convalescent COVID-19.

The gene calls are TRBV9 and TRBJ1-2; D not certain. The CDR3 is 13 residues long. Trimming pared 3 bases from V and 4 bases from J, leaving 10 bases between. Germline V gives CDR1 SGDLS, CDR2 YYNGEE. DNA for the CDR3: TGTGCCAGCAGCGCCTCCCCCCCCTATGGCTACACCTTC. Amino acid sequence: CASSASPPYGYTF.

This chain uses TRBV27 with TRBJ1-4; D gene uncertain. The CDR3 is 16 residues long. The V end was cut by 4 bases, the J end by 7 bases, with 19 bases between. Looked up from germline, CDR1 is MNHEY and CDR2 is SMNVEV (reference sequence). This CDR3 is CASSSPALGLGEKLFF. CDR3 coding DNA: TGTGCCAGCAGTTCTCCCGCTTTGGGCTTGGGTGAAAAACTGTTTTTT.

V and J are TRBV6-2 or TRBV6-3 and TRBJ1-1; D is ambiguous. V was shortened by 2 bases and J by 2 bases, with 9 bases between the two germline ends. The CDR3 is 14 residues long. Germline values: CDR1 MNHEY, CDR2 SVGEGT. The CDR3 DNA sequence: TGTGCCAGCAGTTACCCGGTATTCAACACTGAAGCTTTCTTT. It encodes CASSYPVFNTEAFF.

The rearrangement joins TRBV12-3 or TRBV12-4 to TRBJ1-6, with D unresolved. Trimming shortened V by 3 bases and J by 6 bases, and 6 bases separated the two germline ends. The CDR3 runs 13 residues. As DNA, the CDR3 is TGTGCCAGCAGTTTGGTCAGTAATTCACCCCTCCACTTT. Translating gives CASSLVSNSPLHF.

The rearrangement joins TRBV4-2 to TRBJ1-1, with TRBD1 matching 9 bases. This CDR3 region has 20 residues. The V gene's germline CDR1 is LGHNA and CDR2 YNFKEQ. Losses at the gene ends were 1 base for V and 4 bases for J; bases not matched to a gene: 19. CDR3 sequence: CASSQGPKGQGLKGSTEAFF. In DNA form, the CDR3 reads TGTGCCAGCAGCCAAGGCCCCAAAGGACAGGGGTTGAAGGGTAGCACTGAAGCTTTCTTT.

The chain couples TRBV18 to TRBJ2-5, with D maybe TRBD1 (5 bases). V lost 4 bases to trimming and J lost 0 bases, with 6 bases between them. The CDR3 consists of 13 residues. Germline lookup yields CDR1 KGHSH and CDR2 LQKENI. In DNA form, the CDR3 reads TGTGCCAGCTCACGACAGAACCAAGAGACCCAGTACTTC. Translation: CASSRQNQETQYF.

The CDR3 nucleotides read TGTGCCAGCAGTTCCCCGTTGGGGCGAGGAGCTTTCTTT. The encoded protein is CASSSPLGRGAFF. The V call is TRBV6-5, the J call TRBJ1-1; tentative D call: TRBD1 (5 bases). V lost 4 bases, J lost 10 bases, and 16 bases lay in between. Germline lookup yields CDR1 MNHEY and CDR2 SVGAGI. The CDR3 has 13 amino acids.

V gene TRBV7-3 combines with J gene TRBJ2-3; TRBD2 agrees at 13 bases. The length of the CDR3 is 18 residues. Trimming took 1 base from V and 6 from J; bases not matched to a gene: 10. Germline CDR1 and CDR2: SGHTA and FQGTGA. The CDR3 coding sequence is TGTGCCAGCAGCTTAAAAGGGACTAGCGGGGCCCAGGGGGATACGCAGTATTTT. Its protein product is CASSLKGTSGAQGDTQYF.

V usage is TRBV5-1 and J usage is TRBJ2-2; 7 bases are a match to TRBD1. The ends lost 4 bases at V and 0 bases at J; junction bases unmatched: 3. Germline V gene data show CDR1 as SGHRS and CDR2 as YFSETQ. This CDR3 comprises 15 residues. In DNA form, the CDR3 reads TGCGCCAGCAGCCGTGACAGGGCGAACACCGGGGAGCTGTTTTTT. Translating gives CASSRDRANTGELFF.

The chain links TRBV19 to TRBJ1-2, with D perhaps matching TRBD1 (6 bases). The CDR3 is 13 residues long. With 7 bases removed from V and 5 bases from J, the gap between germline ends came to 14 bases. From germline, CDR1 is LNHDA and CDR2 SQIVND (reference sequence). The CDR3 protein is CASIAQGRYGYTF. The CDR3 DNA reads TGTGCCAGTATCGCCCAGGGGCGGTATGGCTACACCTTC.

The genes are TRBV3-1 (or the pseudogene TRBV3-2) and TRBJ2-2; TRBD1 is a possible D gene (5 bases). V was clipped by 6 bases and J by 5 bases, with 10 bases between them. CDR1 is LGHDT, CDR2 YNNKEL, per germline (reference sequence). The CDR3 consists of 13 residues. The CDR3 loop is CASRRQLTGELFF. CDR3 bases: TGTGCCAGCAGACGACAGCTAACCGGGGAGCTGTTTTTT.

The chain recombines TRBV10-3 with TRBJ1-1; D gene unclear. The CDR3 extends over 17 amino acids. Deletions cut 1 base from V and 0 bases from J, with 15 bases between. Germline assignment: CDR1 ENHRY and CDR2 SYGVKD. The CDR3 region has the DNA TGTGCCATCAGTGAGTATTTTTTGGACGGGGTGAACACTGAAGCTTTCTTT. It encodes CAISEYFLDGVNTEAFF.

The rearrangement links TRBV15 to TRBJ1-1; D is undetermined. The CDR3 has 13 residues. Germline CDR1 reads LNHNV; CDR2 reads YYDKDF (reference sequence). V was clipped by 3 bases and J by 1 base, with 6 bases between them. CDR3 sequence: CATSSLWNTEAFF. The DNA of the CDR3 is TGTGCCACCAGCAGCTTGTGGAACACTGAAGCTTTCTTT.

The chain links TRBV28 to TRBJ1-6; a weak D match, TRBD1 (5 bases). Trimming stripped 4 bases from V and 13 bases from J, with 5 bases between. The CDR3 length is 10 residues. Looked up from germline, CDR1 is MDHEN and CDR2 is SYDVKM. CDR3 nucleotides: TGTGCCAGCAGTTCAGGGCCCCTCCACTTT. Its translation: CASSSGPLHF.

The chain employs TRBV12-3 or TRBV12-4 and TRBJ1-3; D is undetermined. The V end lost 11 bases, the J end lost 4 bases, and 9 bases lay between the germline ends. This CDR3 is built from 11 residues. CDR3 in amino acids: CACTPGNTIYF. The CDR3 coding sequence is TGTGCCTGCACCCCGGGAAACACCATATATTTT.

Regarding this clone: Other DNA sequences in this specimen translate into the identical CDR3. CDR3 loop: CATSDSGQGYGYTF. CDR3 DNA sequence: TGTGCCACCAGTGACTCTGGACAGGGTTATGGCTACACCTTC. This chain uses TRBV24-1 with TRBJ1-2; TRBD1 aligns across 8 bases. With 4 bases clipped from V and 5 bases from J, the junction kept 5 bases outside the gene matches. Germline lookup yields CDR1 KGHDR and CDR2 SFDVKD. The CDR3 contains 14 residues.

J is TRBJ2-6 and V is TRBV2; no definite D call. The germline V and J ends were trimmed by 4 bases and 0 bases, with 10 bases remaining between them. Germline assignment: CDR1 SNHLY and CDR2 FYNNEI. The CDR3 length is 16 residues. The CDR3 is CASSGGLLSGANVLTF. CDR3 nucleotide sequence: TGTGCCAGCAGTGGCGGTTTACTCTCTGGGGCCAACGTCCTGACTTTC.

The V gene is TRBV6-2 or TRBV6-3, the J gene TRBJ1-4; a possible D gene is TRBD1 (5 bases). The V end lost 0 bases, the J end lost 4 bases, and 9 bases lay between the germline ends. Germline CDR1 and CDR2: MNHEY and SVGEGT. CDR3 length: 15 amino acids. DNA for the CDR3: TGTGCCAGCAGTTACTCGGGACTGATTAATGAAAAACTGTTTTTT. Its protein product is CASSYSGLINEKLFF.

This clone came up once. The chain has TRBV5-1 and TRBJ1-1; a possible D gene is TRBD1 (6 bases). The CDR3 sequence is 16 residues long. V shed 4 bases and J shed 3 bases, with 19 bases lying between them. Germline V lookup: CDR1 SGHRS, CDR2 YFSETQ. The CDR3 DNA reads as TGCGCCAGCAGCCCCCCTCGGATTGGGGGCGACACTGAAGCTTTCTTT. Translated, it gives CASSPPRIGGDTEAFF.

V usage is TRBV7-8 and J usage is TRBJ1-3, with a possible D match to TRBD1 (5 bases). Per germline, CDR1 SGHVS and CDR2 FQNEAQ. V was pared by 5 bases and J by 0 bases, with 14 bases between. This CDR3 has 16 residues. Written as DNA, the CDR3 is TGTGCCAGCAGCCCTCGCGACAGTTACTCTGGAAACACCATATATTTT. Translation: CASSPRDSYSGNTIYF. Combining the CDR3 with reference TRBV7-8 and TRBJ1-3 gives the whole variable domain GAGVSQSPRYKVAKRGQDVALRCDPISGHVSLFWYQQALGQGPEFLTYFQNEAQLDKSGLPSDRFFAERPEGSVSTLKIQRTQQEDSAVYLCASSPRDSYSGNTIYFGEGSWLTVV.

The chain has TRBV24-1 and TRBJ1-1, with TRBD1 matching 8 bases. CDR3 length: 14 residues. CDR1 is KGHDR and CDR2 is SFDVKD in the germline V gene. The ends lost 5 bases at V and 7 bases at J; junction bases unmatched: 8. The CDR3 DNA follows: TGTGCCACCAGTGGGTCCGGGACAGGATATGAAGCTTTCTTT. Translated: CATSGSGTGYEAFF.

The chain is built from TRBV24-1 and TRBJ1-4; TRBD1 matches 7 bases. There are 16 residues in the CDR3. Per the germline V gene, CDR1 is KGHDR and CDR2 is SFDVKD. The V and J ends lost 4 bases and 2 bases, in that order; junction bases with no gene match: 6. CDR3 residues: CATSDRAGGTNEKLFF. The CDR3 nucleotides read TGTGCCACCAGTGACCGTGCAGGGGGGACTAATGAAAAACTGTTTTTT.

Worth noting for this clone: The sample has other DNA sequences that encode this CDR3 too. The V and J genes are TRBV3-1 (or the pseudogene TRBV3-2) and TRBJ2-7, with 13 bases lining up with TRBD2. With 3 bases clipped from V and 3 bases from J, the junction kept 2 bases outside the gene matches. Germline-derived CDR1 and CDR2 are LGHDT and YNNKEL (reference sequence). The CDR3 has 15 amino acids. The CDR3 DNA sequence: TGTGCCAGCAGCCAGGGACTAGCGGGGAGCTACGAGCAGTACTTC. Translated, it gives CASSQGLAGSYEQYF.

The chain uses TRBV11-2 and TRBJ1-2, with D unresolved. V was pared by 3 bases and J by 1 base, with 3 bases between. Per the germline V gene, CDR1 is SGHAT and CDR2 is FQNNGV. The CDR3 length is 12 residues. This CDR3 reads CASSLSNYGYTF. The DNA for the CDR3 is TGTGCCAGCAGCTTGAGTAACTATGGCTACACCTTC.

The genes are TRBV25-1 and TRBJ1-2, with 12 bases matching TRBD1. Trimming cost V 1 base and J 7 bases; bases outside gene matches: 4. CDR3 length equals 15 residues. Germline CDR1 MGHDK, CDR2 SYGVNS. The CDR3 bases are TGTGCCAGCAGTGAATGGGGGACAGGGGGCCTTGGCTACACCTTC. Protein product: CASSEWGTGGLGYTF.

This sequence joins TRBV5-1 and TRBJ2-1; 9 bases map to TRBD1. CDR1 and CDR2 from the germline V gene are SGHRS and YFSETQ. This CDR3 region has 15 residues. Trimming removed 0 bases from V and 7 bases from J; junction bases left unmatched: 5. This CDR3 is CASSLDRGRGNEQFF. CDR3 nucleotide sequence: TGCGCCAGCAGCTTGGACAGGGGGCGAGGGAATGAGCAGTTCTTC. Together with reference TRBV5-1 and TRBJ2-1, the CDR3 gives the full variable domain: KAGVTQTPRYLIKTRGQQVTLSCSPISGHRSVSWYQQTPGQGLQFLFEYFSETQRNKGNFPGRFSGRQFSNSRSEMNVSTLELGDSALYLCASSLDRGRGNEQFFGPGTRLTVL.

The gene calls are TRBV28 and TRBJ1-5; tentative D call: TRBD1 (5 bases). Trimming pared 2 bases from V and 5 bases from J, leaving 19 bases between. The CDR3 is 17 amino acids. The V gene's germline CDR1 is MDHEN and CDR2 SYDVKM. CDR3 sequence (DNA): TGTGCCAGCAGTTTAGCGGGGGGAGACGGTTTGGATCAGCCCCAGCATTTT. It codes for CASSLAGGDGLDQPQHF.

V is TRBV7-2 and J is TRBJ1-1, with 8 bases identical to TRBD1. The germline CDR1 and CDR2 sequences are SGHTA and FQGNSA. V shed 4 bases, J shed 3 bases, and the junction held 10 bases outside the gene matches. This CDR3 region has 16 residues. The CDR3 is CASSSTGGWGYTEAFF. The CDR3 DNA sequence: TGTGCCAGCAGCTCCACAGGGGGATGGGGGTACACTGAAGCTTTCTTT.

The rearrangement links TRBV11-2 to TRBJ2-3; TRBD2 matches at 9 bases. J gave up 5 bases and V 4 bases, and 4 bases lay outside the gene matches. Germline V gene data show CDR1 as SGHAT and CDR2 as FQNNGV. This CDR3 is built from 14 residues. CDR3 residues: CASSSGLAVDTQYF. In DNA form, the CDR3 reads TGTGCCAGCAGCTCGGGACTAGCTGTAGATACGCAGTATTTT.

This clone was seen more than once but under ten times. This rearrangement joins TRBV12-5 to TRBJ2-7, with TRBD1 matching over 8 bases. The CDR3 totals 15 residues. J gave up 4 bases and V 3 bases, and 8 bases lay outside the gene matches. The germline CDR1 and CDR2 sequences are LGHNT and FRNRAP. The CDR3 protein is CASGFSGTGPYEQYF. CDR3 in DNA: TGTGCTAGTGGTTTTTCCGGGACAGGACCTTACGAGCAGTACTTC. Drawing the rest from reference TRBV12-5 and TRBJ2-7, the complete variable domain is DARVTQTPRHKVTEMGQEVTMRCQPILGHNTVFWYRQTMMQGLELLAYFRNRAPLDDSGMPKDRFSAEMPDATLATLKIQPSEPRDSAVYFCASGFSGTGPYEQYFGPGTRLTVT.